This is a list of T cell receptor beta chains from one sample in a study of regulatory T cells in long-lasting Graves disease. TCRdb analysed the multiplex PCR reads with MiXCR anew, one entry per CDR3 protein. The sample lists 600,000 to 800,000 distinct CDR3 sequences, about 32% occurring once. This specimen was peripheral blood mononuclear cells (PBMCs), taken when the disease was refractory, from a patient treated with antithyroid drugs. Every receptor here comes from a female donor with Graves disease. CDR3s include the opening cysteine and the closing phenylalanine or tryptophan. The D gene is left open where the match is weak. Rows may omit the clone size; those that give it use once, few, many or a size class.

CDR3 DNA: TGCAGTGCTACCAGGACTAGCGGGAGCCGAGAGACCCAGTACTTC
CDR3 protein: CSATRTSGSRETQYF
J gene: TRBJ2-5
D gene: TRBD2
clone size: -
V gene: TRBV20-1

CDR3 DNA: TGTGCCAGCTCAAAAGGCCCGGTCGGGACCTACGAGCAGTACTTC
CDR3 protein: CASSKGPVGTYEQYF
J gene: TRBJ2-7
D gene: -
clone size: few
V gene: TRBV7-2

CDR3 DNA: TGCAGTGCTAGGCGCACAGGTACCGGGGAGCTGTTTTTT
CDR3 protein: CSARRTGTGELFF
J gene: TRBJ2-2
D gene: -
clone size: -
V gene: TRBV20-1

CDR3 DNA: TGTGCCAGCAGTTCGACAGATTATAATTCACCCCTCCACTTT
CDR3 protein: CASSSTDYNSPLHF
J gene: TRBJ1-6
D gene: -
clone size: few
V gene: TRBV12-3/TRBV12-4

CDR3 DNA: TGTGCCTGGAGTGTAGCCTCCTACGAGCAGTACTTC
CDR3 protein: CAWSVASYEQYF
J gene: TRBJ2-7
D gene: -
clone size: few
V gene: TRBV30

CDR3 DNA: TGCAGTGCTAGAGATCGGGGGTTGCGTACTGAAGCTTTCTTT
CDR3 protein: CSARDRGLRTEAFF
J gene: TRBJ1-1
D gene: -
clone size: many
V gene: TRBV20-1

CDR3 DNA: TGTGCCAGCAGGGGGTCACGGGGGAGTAACACCGGGGAGCTGTTTTTT
CDR3 protein: CASRGSRGSNTGELFF
J gene: TRBJ2-2
D gene: -
clone size: -
V gene: TRBV6-1

CDR3 DNA: TGTACCAGCAGCTCAAGACCCGGGACCCAGTACTTC
CDR3 protein: CTSSSRPGTQYF
J gene: TRBJ2-5
D gene: -
clone size: -
V gene: TRBV7-2

CDR3 DNA: TGTGCCAGCAGTGAAGCAGTGGTAGCGGGCAGGGAGGAGCAGTACTTC
CDR3 protein: CASSEAVVAGREEQYF
J gene: TRBJ2-7
D gene: TRBD2
clone size: many
V gene: TRBV2

CDR3 DNA: TGTGCCGTAGTGACCACTGAAGCTTTCTTT
CDR3 protein: CAVVTTEAFF
J gene: TRBJ1-1
D gene: -
clone size: few
V gene: TRBV30

CDR3 DNA: TGTGCCAGCAGCCCCGGCCAGCTTAACTATGGCTACACCTTC
CDR3 protein: CASSPGQLNYGYTF
J gene: TRBJ1-2
D gene: -
clone size: many
V gene: TRBV7-9

CDR3 DNA: TGTGCCAGCAGCTCTGGGATGGGGGCGCGAGGGATCAATCAGCCCCAGCATTTT
CDR3 protein: CASSSGMGARGINQPQHF
J gene: TRBJ1-5
D gene: -
clone size: -
V gene: TRBV5-5

CDR3 DNA: TGCGCCAGCAGCCTGATTGGGGTAGGAGAGACCCAGTACTTC
CDR3 protein: CASSLIGVGETQYF
J gene: TRBJ2-5
D gene: -
clone size: -
V gene: TRBV5-1

CDR3 DNA: TGTGCCAGTAGTATAGGGGAGGTGAACACTGAAGCTTTCTTT
CDR3 protein: CASSIGEVNTEAFF
J gene: TRBJ1-1
D gene: -
clone size: -
V gene: TRBV19

CDR3 DNA: TGTGCCATCAGTGAAGCTAGCGGGTGGTACAATGAGCAGTTCTTC
CDR3 protein: CAISEASGWYNEQFF
J gene: TRBJ2-1
D gene: TRBD2
clone size: -
V gene: TRBV10-3

CDR3 DNA: TGTGCCAGCGCTGTGGGACATCTACCGAGCTCCTATAATTCACCCCTCCACTTT
CDR3 protein: CASAVGHLPSSYNSPLHF
J gene: TRBJ1-6
D gene: -
clone size: many
V gene: TRBV2

CDR3 DNA: TGCGCCAGCAGAGGACAGGAAGCTTTCTTT
CDR3 protein: CASRGQEAFF
J gene: TRBJ1-1
D gene: -
clone size: few
V gene: TRBV10-2

CDR3 DNA: TGCAGTGCGTTACCCTTGGTAGCGGGAGGATACGAGCAGTACTTC
CDR3 protein: CSALPLVAGGYEQYF
J gene: TRBJ2-7
D gene: TRBD2
clone size: -
V gene: TRBV20-1